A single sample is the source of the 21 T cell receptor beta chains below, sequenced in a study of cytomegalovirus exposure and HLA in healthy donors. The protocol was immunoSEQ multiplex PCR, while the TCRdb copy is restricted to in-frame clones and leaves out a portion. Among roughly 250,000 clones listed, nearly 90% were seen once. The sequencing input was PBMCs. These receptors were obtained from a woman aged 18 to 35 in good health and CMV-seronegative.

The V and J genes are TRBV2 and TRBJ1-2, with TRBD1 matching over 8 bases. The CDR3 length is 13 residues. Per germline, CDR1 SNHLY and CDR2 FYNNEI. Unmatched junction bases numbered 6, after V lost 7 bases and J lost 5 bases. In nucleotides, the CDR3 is TGTGCCAGCAAATCGGGACAGGATTATGGCTACACCTTC. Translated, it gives CASKSGQDYGYTF.

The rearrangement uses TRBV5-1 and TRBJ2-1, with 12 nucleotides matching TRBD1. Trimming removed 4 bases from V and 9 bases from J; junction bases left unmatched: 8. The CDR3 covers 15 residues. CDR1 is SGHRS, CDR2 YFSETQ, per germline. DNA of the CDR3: TGCGCCAGCAGCCTCCGGGACAGGGGGCTAAGTGAGCAGTTCTTC. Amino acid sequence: CASSLRDRGLSEQFF.

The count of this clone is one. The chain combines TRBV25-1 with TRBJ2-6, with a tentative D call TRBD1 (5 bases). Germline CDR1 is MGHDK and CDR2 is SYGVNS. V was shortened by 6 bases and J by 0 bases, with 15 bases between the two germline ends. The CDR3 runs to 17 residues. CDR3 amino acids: CASRVKRGFSGANVLTF. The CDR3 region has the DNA TGTGCCAGCAGAGTGAAAAGGGGATTCTCTGGGGCCAACGTCCTGACTTTC.

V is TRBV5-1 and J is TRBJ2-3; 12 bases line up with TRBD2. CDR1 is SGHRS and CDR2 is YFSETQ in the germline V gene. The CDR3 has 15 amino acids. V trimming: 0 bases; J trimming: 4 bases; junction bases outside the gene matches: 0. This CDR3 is CASSLGTSGADTQYF. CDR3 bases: TGCGCCAGCAGCTTGGGGACTAGCGGGGCAGATACGCAGTATTTT.

The CDR3 region has the DNA TGTGCCAGTAGTACTCGATCCGGGACAGGGAGGGAATATGAAAAACTGTTTTTT. This translates into CASSTRSGTGREYEKLFF. The V and J genes are TRBV19 and TRBJ1-4, with 9 bases that match TRBD1. Per germline, CDR1 LNHDA and CDR2 SQIVND (reference sequence). Trimming removed 4 bases from V and 6 bases from J; junction bases left unmatched: 15. This CDR3 has 18 amino acids.

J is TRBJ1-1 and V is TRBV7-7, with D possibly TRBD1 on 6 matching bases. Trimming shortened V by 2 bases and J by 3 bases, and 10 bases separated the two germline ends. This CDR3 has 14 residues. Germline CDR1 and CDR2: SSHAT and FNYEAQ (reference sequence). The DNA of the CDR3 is TGTGCCAGCAGCTTACTGGGGGCGGACACTGAAGCTTTCTTT. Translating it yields CASSLLGADTEAFF.

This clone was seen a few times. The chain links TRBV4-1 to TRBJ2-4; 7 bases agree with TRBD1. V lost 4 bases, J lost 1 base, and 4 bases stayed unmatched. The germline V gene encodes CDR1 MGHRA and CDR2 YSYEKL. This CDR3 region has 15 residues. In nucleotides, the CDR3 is TGCGCCAGCAGCCTACAGGGGATGGCCAAAAACATTCAGTACTTC. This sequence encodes CASSLQGMAKNIQYF.

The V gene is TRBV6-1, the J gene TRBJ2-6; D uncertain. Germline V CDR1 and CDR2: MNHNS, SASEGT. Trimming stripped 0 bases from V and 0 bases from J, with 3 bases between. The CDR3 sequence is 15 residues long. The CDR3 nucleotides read TGTGCCAGCAGTGAAGCTAGCTCTGGGGCCAACGTCCTGACTTTC. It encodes CASSEASSGANVLTF.

The CDR3 spells CASRTQGADTEAFF. CDR3 bases: TGTGCCAGCAGGACTCAGGGGGCGGACACTGAAGCTTTCTTT. The chain couples TRBV6-5 to TRBJ1-1; 8 nucleotides line up with TRBD1. This CDR3 comprises 14 residues. The germline gives CDR1 MNHEY, CDR2 SVGAGI. V trimming: 6 bases; J trimming: 3 bases; junction bases outside the gene matches: 6.

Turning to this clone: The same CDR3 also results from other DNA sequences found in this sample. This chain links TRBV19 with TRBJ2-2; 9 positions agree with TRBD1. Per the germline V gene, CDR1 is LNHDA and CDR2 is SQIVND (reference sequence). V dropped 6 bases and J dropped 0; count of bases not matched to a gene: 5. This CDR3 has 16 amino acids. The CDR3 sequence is CASSRGQGANTGELFF. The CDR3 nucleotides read TGTGCCAGTAGCAGGGGACAGGGCGCGAACACCGGGGAGCTGTTTTTT.

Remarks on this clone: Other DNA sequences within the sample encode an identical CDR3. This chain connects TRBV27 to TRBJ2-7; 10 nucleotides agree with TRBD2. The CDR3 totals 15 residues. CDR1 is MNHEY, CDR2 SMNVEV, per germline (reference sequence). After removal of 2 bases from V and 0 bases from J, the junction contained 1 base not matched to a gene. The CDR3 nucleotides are TGTGCCAGCAGTTTAAGCGGGGGGGCCTCCTACGAGCAGTACTTC. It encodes CASSLSGGASYEQYF.

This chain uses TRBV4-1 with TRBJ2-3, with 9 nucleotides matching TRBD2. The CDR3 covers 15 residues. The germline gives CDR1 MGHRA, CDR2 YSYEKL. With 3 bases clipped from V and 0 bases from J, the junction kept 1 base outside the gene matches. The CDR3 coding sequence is TGCGCCAGCAGCCAGCTAGCGGGGAGCACAGATACGCAGTATTTT. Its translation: CASSQLAGSTDTQYF.

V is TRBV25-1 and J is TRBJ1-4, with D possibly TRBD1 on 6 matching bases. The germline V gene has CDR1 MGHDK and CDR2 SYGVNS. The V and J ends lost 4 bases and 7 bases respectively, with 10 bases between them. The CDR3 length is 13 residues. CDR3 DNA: TGTGCCAGCAGTGGGGGACAAATTGAAAAACTGTTTTTT. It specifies CASSGGQIEKLFF.

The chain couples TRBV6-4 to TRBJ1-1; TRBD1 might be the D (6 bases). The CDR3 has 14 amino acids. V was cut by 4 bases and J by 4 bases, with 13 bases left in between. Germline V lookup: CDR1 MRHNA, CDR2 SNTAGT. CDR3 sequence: CASSATQGSTEAFF. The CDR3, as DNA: TGTGCCAGCAGTGCGACACAGGGTTCCACTGAAGCTTTCTTT.

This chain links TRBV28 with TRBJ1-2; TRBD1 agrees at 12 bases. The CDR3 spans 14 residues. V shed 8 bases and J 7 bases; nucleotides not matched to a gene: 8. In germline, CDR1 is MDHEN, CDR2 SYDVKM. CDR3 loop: CASLYGTGGAGYTF. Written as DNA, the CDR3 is TGTGCCAGCCTCTATGGGACAGGGGGCGCTGGCTACACCTTC.

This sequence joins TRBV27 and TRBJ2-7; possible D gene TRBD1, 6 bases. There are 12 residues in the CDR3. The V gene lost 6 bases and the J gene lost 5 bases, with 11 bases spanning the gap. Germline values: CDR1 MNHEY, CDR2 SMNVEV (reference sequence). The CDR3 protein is CASSGGDNEQYV. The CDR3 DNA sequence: TGTGCCAGCAGCGGTGGGGACAACGAGCAGTACGTC.

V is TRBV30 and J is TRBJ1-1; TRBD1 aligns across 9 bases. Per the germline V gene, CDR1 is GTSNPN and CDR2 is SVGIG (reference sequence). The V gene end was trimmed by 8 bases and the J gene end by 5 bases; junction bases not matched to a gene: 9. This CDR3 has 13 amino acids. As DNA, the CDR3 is TGTGCCAGTGACGGGACAGGGTCTACTGAAGCTTTCTTT. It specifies CASDGTGSTEAFF.

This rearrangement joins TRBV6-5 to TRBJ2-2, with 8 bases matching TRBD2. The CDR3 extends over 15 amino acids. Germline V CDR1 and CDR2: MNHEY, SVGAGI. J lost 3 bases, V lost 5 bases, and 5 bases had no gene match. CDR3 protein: CASSQQRGYTGELFF. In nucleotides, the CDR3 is TGTGCCAGCAGTCAACAGCGGGGGTACACCGGGGAGCTGTTTTTT.

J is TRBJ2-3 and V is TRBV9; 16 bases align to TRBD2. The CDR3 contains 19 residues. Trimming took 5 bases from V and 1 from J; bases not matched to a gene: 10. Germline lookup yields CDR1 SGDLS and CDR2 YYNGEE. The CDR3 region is CASSPSGTSGGARTDTQYF. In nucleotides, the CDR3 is TGTGCCAGCAGTCCCTCCGGGACTAGCGGGGGGGCCCGCACAGATACGCAGTATTTT.

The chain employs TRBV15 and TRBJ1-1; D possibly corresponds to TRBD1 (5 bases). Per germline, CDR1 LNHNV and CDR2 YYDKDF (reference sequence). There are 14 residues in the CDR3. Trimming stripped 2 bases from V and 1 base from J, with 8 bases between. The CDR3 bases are TGTGCCACCAGCAGACCTGGACAGAACACTGAAGCTTTCTTT. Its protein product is CATSRPGQNTEAFF.

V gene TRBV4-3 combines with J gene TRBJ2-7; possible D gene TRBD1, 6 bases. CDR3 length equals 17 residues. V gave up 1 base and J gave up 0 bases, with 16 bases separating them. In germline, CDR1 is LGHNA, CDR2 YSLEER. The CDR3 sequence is CASSQAWTETHSYEQYF. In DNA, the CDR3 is TGCGCCAGCAGCCAAGCATGGACAGAGACCCACTCCTACGAGCAGTACTTC.